These T cell receptor beta chains were read from a single sample in a study of T cell changes during pregnancy in multiple sclerosis. Sequencing used immunoSEQ multiplex PCR; TCRdb keeps in-frame clones, though not all of them. The sample contains about 52,000 clones, 85% to 95% of which appear only once. Sequenced material: CD4+ T cells from peripheral blood mononuclear cells, taken before pregnancy. The source is a female donor with multiple sclerosis, enrolled in a pregnancy study. The CDR3 runs from the conserved cysteine through the conserved F or W. A D gene is named only where the DNA matches it firmly. A row's size may be missing; if present it is once, few, many or a size class.

CDR3 DNA,CDR3 protein,J gene,clone size,V gene,D gene
TGTGCCACCAGCAGAGTCGGACTAGCAGAAGAGACCCAGTACTTC,CATSRVGLAEETQYF,TRBJ2-5,NA,TRBV15,TRBD2
TGCAGTGCCCTTAGCGGGGAGACCCAGTACTTC,CSALSGETQYF,TRBJ2-5,NA,TRBV20-1,TRBD2
TGTGCCAGTAGTTCCGGAGGGGCCGGTGGAGATACGCAGTATTTT,CASSSGGAGGDTQYF,TRBJ2-3,NA,TRBV19,NA
TGCAGCGTAAAACAGACTAGCGGAGTCACAGATACGCAGTATTTT,CSVKQTSGVTDTQYF,TRBJ2-3,NA,TRBV29-1,TRBD2
TGTGCCAGCAGTAAGGGCGCGACTAGCGGGAACGAGCAGTACTTC,CASSKGATSGNEQYF,TRBJ2-7,NA,TRBV5-4,TRBD2
TGTGCCAGTAGTACCCGAACAGGGCCGAACACTGAAGCTTTCTTT,CASSTRTGPNTEAFF,TRBJ1-1,NA,TRBV19,NA
TGCGCCAGCAGCTTGGAGAGCGGGGACTCTGAAGCTTTCTTT,CASSLESGDSEAFF,TRBJ1-1,NA,TRBV5-1,NA
TGTGCCAGCAGCTTAGGGTCCGGGGTGGTCTATGGCTACACCTTC,CASSLGSGVVYGYTF,TRBJ1-2,NA,TRBV13,NA
TGCGCCAGCAGCCCGTTCCAGGGTACCCCATCATCCTACGAGCAGTACTTC,CASSPFQGTPSSYEQYF,TRBJ2-7,NA,TRBV4-1,NA
TGTGCCAGCAGCCCTTGGAGCGGGAGGGACACCGGGGAGCTGTTTTTT,CASSPWSGRDTGELFF,TRBJ2-2,NA,TRBV2,TRBD2
TGTGCCAGCAGTCCCTCCAGGGGGCAGGGTAGAACTGAAGCTTTCTTT,CASSPSRGQGRTEAFF,TRBJ1-1,once,TRBV28,TRBD1
TGTGCCAGCGCCGGGACAGGGTTTACCGGGGAGCTGTTTTTT,CASAGTGFTGELFF,TRBJ2-2,NA,TRBV7-6,TRBD1
TGTGCCAGTGTATTCGGGGAAGGGAGGCCCCAGCATTTT,CASVFGEGRPQHF,TRBJ1-5,once,TRBV19,NA
TGTGCCCGGAGTGTCGTAGTAACTGGGGCCAACGTCCTGACTTTC,CARSVVVTGANVLTF,TRBJ2-6,NA,TRBV30,NA
TGTGCCAGCAGACCGACAGGGGGCACTGAAGCTTTCTTT,CASRPTGGTEAFF,TRBJ1-1,NA,TRBV7-9,TRBD1
TGTGCCAGCAGTTTATCCAGCGGGAGGGTTTACGAGCAGTACTTC,CASSLSSGRVYEQYF,TRBJ2-7,NA,TRBV28,TRBD2
TGTGCCAGCAGTACGGAGCGGGAGAGACCGGAGACCCAGTACTTC,CASSTERERPETQYF,TRBJ2-5,NA,TRBV27,TRBD2
TGTGCCAGCAACCAGCGGATATCCTACGAGCAGTACTTC,CASNQRISYEQYF,TRBJ2-7,few,TRBV2,NA
TGTGCCAGCTCACTCCGGGGGGGCGACACCGGGGAGCTGTTTTTT,CASSLRGGDTGELFF,TRBJ2-2,NA,TRBV18,TRBD2
TGCGCCAGCACCCCACTTTGGGGAGGCTCTGGGGCCAACGTCCTGACTTTC,CASTPLWGGSGANVLTF,TRBJ2-6,NA,TRBV5-1,NA
TGTGCCAGCAGCTTAGCCCCCAGCTCCTACAATGAGCAGTTCTTC,CASSLAPSSYNEQFF,TRBJ2-1,once,TRBV11-2,NA
TGTGCCAGCAGCCCCGTCCGTCGGGAGACCCAGTACTTC,CASSPVRRETQYF,TRBJ2-5,NA,TRBV7-6,NA
TGTGCCAGCAGCTCCTTTAGCGGGAACTCCTACAATGAGCAGTTCTTC,CASSSFSGNSYNEQFF,TRBJ2-1,NA,TRBV11-2,TRBD2
TGTGCCAGCAGTTGGCTAGCGGGACAAGAGACCCAGTACTTC,CASSWLAGQETQYF,TRBJ2-5,NA,TRBV28,TRBD2
TGTGCCAGCAGTGAACCCGGGACAGGGATACATGAGCAGTTCTTC,CASSEPGTGIHEQFF,TRBJ2-1,NA,TRBV6-4,TRBD1
TGTGCCAGCAGCCCGGGACTAGCGGGAGCTCGGTACGAGCAGTACTTC,CASSPGLAGARYEQYF,TRBJ2-7,NA,TRBV5-6,TRBD2
TGTGCCAGCAGTCCCGGGACAGGAATGAACACTGAAGCTTTCTTT,CASSPGTGMNTEAFF,TRBJ1-1,NA,TRBV6-5,TRBD1
TGTGCCAGCAGTCGGTTACTAGGCACCGGGGAGCTGTTTTTT,CASSRLLGTGELFF,TRBJ2-2,NA,TRBV2,NA
TGTGCCAGCAGTGCGACTAGCGGGACCACGACCGAGCAGTTCTTC,CASSATSGTTTEQFF,TRBJ2-1,few,TRBV6-4,TRBD2
TGCGCCAGCACCTTACAGGGAACGACAGATACGCAGTATTTT,CASTLQGTTDTQYF,TRBJ2-3,NA,TRBV5-1,NA
TGCAGCGCTGGGGAAGGGGTGGTAGATACGCAGTATTTT,CSAGEGVVDTQYF,TRBJ2-3,NA,TRBV29-1,NA
TGTGCCAGCAGCTTAACCGGCGGAAACACTGAAGCTTTCTTT,CASSLTGGNTEAFF,TRBJ1-1,NA,TRBV7-3,NA
TGTGCCAGCAGTGAATATGACAGGGGGCTTGGTAGCGGGAGCTTTTTAGCCAAAAACATTCAGTACTTC,CASSEYDRGLGSGSFLAKNIQYF,TRBJ2-4,NA,TRBV2,NA
TGTGCCAGCAGCTTAGAGAAAAGAATACAGGGGATGAACACTGAAGCTTTCTTT,CASSLEKRIQGMNTEAFF,TRBJ1-1,NA,TRBV7-9,TRBD1
TGCGCCAGCAGTGAGTGGGGCATTAGCAATCAGCCCCAGCATTTT,CASSEWGISNQPQHF,TRBJ1-5,NA,TRBV10-2,NA
TGCGCCAGCAGCTTGATCGGCGGGGGGCACCAAGAGACCCAGTACTTC,CASSLIGGGHQETQYF,TRBJ2-5,few,TRBV5-1,TRBD2
TGTGCCATCGGAAGCGGGAGCTTAAACCACAATGAGCAGTTCTTC,CAIGSGSLNHNEQFF,TRBJ2-1,NA,TRBV10-3,TRBD2
TGTGCCAGCAGCTTAGAGAGGAGGATCATGAACACTGAAGCTTTCTTT,CASSLERRIMNTEAFF,TRBJ1-1,NA,TRBV11-2,NA
TGCGCCAGCAGCTTTAAGGTTAGCGGGATTAACGAGCAGTACTTC,CASSFKVSGINEQYF,TRBJ2-7,NA,TRBV5-1,TRBD2
TGTGCCACCAGCAGGCGAACCCGGGGGTTGAATGAGCAGTTCTTC,CATSRRTRGLNEQFF,TRBJ2-1,NA,TRBV15,NA
TGTGCCAGCAGCGCAGGGGACACTGGAAACACCATATATTTT,CASSAGDTGNTIYF,TRBJ1-3,once,TRBV9,NA
TGTGCCAGCAGCTTAGCCCCCTACACTGAAGCTTTCTTT,CASSLAPYTEAFF,TRBJ1-1,few,TRBV7-2,NA
TGTGCCAGCAGGCGCCGACAGGGGCCTGACTACGAGCAGTACTTC,CASRRRQGPDYEQYF,TRBJ2-7,NA,TRBV2,TRBD1
TGTGCCAGCAAACTCACACAGGGTAGCAATCAGCCCCAGCATTTT,CASKLTQGSNQPQHF,TRBJ1-5,NA,TRBV28,NA
TGTGCCGCCTCGGGGACGGGAGGGCCTGTCGAGCAGTACTTC,CAASGTGGPVEQYF,TRBJ2-7,NA,TRBV27,TRBD2
TGTGCCAGCGGGACAGGGGTTCCCAATCAGCCCCAGCATTTT,CASGTGVPNQPQHF,TRBJ1-5,NA,TRBV5-5,TRBD1
TGTGCCACCGTAAGGGGTAGCGGGACCTTTAATGGTGAGCAGTTCTTC,CATVRGSGTFNGEQFF,TRBJ2-1,NA,TRBV15,TRBD2
TGTGCCAGCACCGCAGGGGCGGACACTGAAGCTTTCTTT,CASTAGADTEAFF,TRBJ1-1,NA,TRBV5-4,NA
TGTGCCACCAGCAGAGGGGCAGAGAATTCACCCCTCCACTTT,CATSRGAENSPLHF,TRBJ1-6,NA,TRBV15,NA
TGTGCCAGCAGCTTACAGGGGACCGCTATGGGCTACACCTTC,CASSLQGTAMGYTF,TRBJ1-2,NA,TRBV7-2,NA
TGTGCCAGCAGCTTGGGCTTTAACACCGGGGAGCTGTTTTTT,CASSLGFNTGELFF,TRBJ2-2,NA,TRBV7-3,NA
TGTGCCAGCAGCGTGTCCCGACTAGCGGGAGAACAGGGCTCCTACGAGCAGTACTTC,CASSVSRLAGEQGSYEQYF,TRBJ2-7,NA,TRBV9,TRBD2
TGTGCCAGCAGCCCCCCCGGGGGGGGGCCCTACAATGAGCAGTTCTTC,CASSPPGGGPYNEQFF,TRBJ2-1,once,TRBV13,TRBD2
TGTGCCAGCAGCAAACCGGGACAGTTTTACGAGCAGTACTTC,CASSKPGQFYEQYF,TRBJ2-7,NA,TRBV21-1,NA
TGTGCCAGCAGCCCGGATGGCGCTAGCTCCTACGAGCAGTACTTC,CASSPDGASSYEQYF,TRBJ2-7,NA,TRBV5-4,NA
TGCAGCGTCGGGGGGGGGACGATAGCCGAGCAGTACTTC,CSVGGGTIAEQYF,TRBJ2-7,NA,TRBV29-1,TRBD2
TGTGCCAGTAGTAGCCTGGCCCAGGGGGGAAAACTGTTTTTT,CASSSLAQGGKLFF,TRBJ1-4,NA,TRBV19,TRBD1
TGTGCCAGCAGTCTAGATACGAGGGCCGGGGAGCTGTTTTTT,CASSLDTRAGELFF,TRBJ2-2,NA,TRBV28,NA
TGCGCCAGCAGCTATCCAGGGGCAGGAGAGACCCAGTACTTC,CASSYPGAGETQYF,TRBJ2-5,NA,TRBV5-1,NA